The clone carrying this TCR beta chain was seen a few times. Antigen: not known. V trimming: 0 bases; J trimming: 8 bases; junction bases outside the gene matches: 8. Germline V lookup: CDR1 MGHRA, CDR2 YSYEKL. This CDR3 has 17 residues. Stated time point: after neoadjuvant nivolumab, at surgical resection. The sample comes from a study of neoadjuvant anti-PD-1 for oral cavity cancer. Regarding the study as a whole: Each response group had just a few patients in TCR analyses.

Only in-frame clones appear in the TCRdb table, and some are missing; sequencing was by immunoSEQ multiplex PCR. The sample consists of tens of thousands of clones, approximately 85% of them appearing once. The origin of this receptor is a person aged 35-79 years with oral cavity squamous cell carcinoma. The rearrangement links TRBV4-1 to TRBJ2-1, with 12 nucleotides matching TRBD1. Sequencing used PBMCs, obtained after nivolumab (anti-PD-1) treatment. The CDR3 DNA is TGCGCCAGCAGCCAAGATCGGGACAGGGGGCGCAAGGATGAGCAGTTCTTC. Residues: CASSQDRDRGRKDEQFF.